This T cell receptor (beta chain) was documented in a study of T cell changes during pregnancy in multiple sclerosis. Only in-frame clones appear in the TCRdb table, and some are missing; sequencing was by immunoSEQ multiplex PCR. This sample has tens of thousands of clones, with about 90% found just once. V was clipped by 0 bases and J by 7 bases, with 5 bases between them. CDR3 size: 12 residues. Germline V lookup: CDR1 LNHNV, CDR2 YYDKDF (reference sequence). The chain links TRBV15 to TRBJ2-3; no reliable D call. The sequencing used peripheral blood, collected in the third trimester of pregnancy. This receptor was identified in a female donor in good health, enrolled as a control in a pregnancy study. The CDR3 loop reads CATSRDLNTQYF. The CDR3 DNA is TGTGCCACCAGCAGAGATCTAAATACGCAGTATTTT.